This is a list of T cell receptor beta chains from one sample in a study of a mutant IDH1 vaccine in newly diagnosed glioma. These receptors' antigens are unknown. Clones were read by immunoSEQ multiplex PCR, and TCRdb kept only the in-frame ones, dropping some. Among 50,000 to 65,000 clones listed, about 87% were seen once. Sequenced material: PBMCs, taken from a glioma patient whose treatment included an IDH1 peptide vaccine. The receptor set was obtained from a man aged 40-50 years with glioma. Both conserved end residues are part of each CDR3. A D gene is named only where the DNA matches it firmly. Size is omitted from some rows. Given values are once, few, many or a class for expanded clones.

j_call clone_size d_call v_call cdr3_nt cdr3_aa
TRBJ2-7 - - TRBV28 TGTGCCAGCAGTTTGGCCAGGGTGGGCGAGCAGTACTTC CASSLARVGEQYF
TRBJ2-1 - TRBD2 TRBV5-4 TGTGCCAGCAGCTTGGGGACTAGCGGGAGATATGAGCAGTTCTTC CASSLGTSGRYEQFF
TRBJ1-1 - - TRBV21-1 TGTGCCAGCAGCAACTTCACCGACTCTGGCACTGAAGCTTTCTTT CASSNFTDSGTEAFF
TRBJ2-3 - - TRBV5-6 TGTGCCAGCAGCTTGGACCCGGGCGATACGCAGTATTTT CASSLDPGDTQYF
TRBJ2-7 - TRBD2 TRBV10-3 TGTGCCATCAGGCAAATAGCGGGAGGGCCCCACGAGCAGTACTTC CAIRQIAGGPHEQYF
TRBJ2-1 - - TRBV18 TGTGCCAGCTCACCAAGACCGCAGTCTACCAACAATGAGCAGTTCTTC CASSPRPQSTNNEQFF
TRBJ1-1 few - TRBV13 TGTGCCAGCAGCAGTAAGGGACGGTGGCTGATCTTT CASSSKGRWLIF
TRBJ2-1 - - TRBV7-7 TGTGCCAGCAGCTTAAGCGTGAGCTCCTACAATGAGCAGTTCTTC CASSLSVSSYNEQFF
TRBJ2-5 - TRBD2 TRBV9 TGTGCCAGCAGCAGGCTAACGGGAGGAAGGGAGACCCAGTACTTC CASSRLTGGRETQYF
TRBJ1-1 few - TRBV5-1 TGCGCCAGCAGCCCTGGGCAGGCGAACACTGAAGCTTTCTTT CASSPGQANTEAFF
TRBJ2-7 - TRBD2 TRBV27 TGTGCCAGCAGTTTATCTAGCGGGGAATCCTACGAGCAGTACTTC CASSLSSGESYEQYF
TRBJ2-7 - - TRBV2 TGTGCCAGCAGTGAACAGAGCCGATCCTCCTACGAGCAGTACTTC CASSEQSRSSYEQYF
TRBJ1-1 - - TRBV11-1 TGTGCCAGCAGCTTATACGGGTCTAACACTGAAGCTTTCTTT CASSLYGSNTEAFF
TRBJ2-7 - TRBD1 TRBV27 TGTGCCAGCAGTATGGACAGGGGGCGTTACGAGCAGTACTTC CASSMDRGRYEQYF
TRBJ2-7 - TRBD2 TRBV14 TGTGCCAGCAGCCAGATGAGGACTAGCGGGAGCGAGCAGTACTTC CASSQMRTSGSEQYF
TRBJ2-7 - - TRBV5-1 TGCGCCAGCAGTTTCTCGCCAGGGGAGGTGTACGAGCAGTACTTC CASSFSPGEVYEQYF
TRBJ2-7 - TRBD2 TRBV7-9 TGTGCCAGCAGCGTGGGTAAGCGGGAGGAAAACGAGCAGTACTTC CASSVGKREENEQYF
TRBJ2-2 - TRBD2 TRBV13 TGTGCCAGCAGCTTCGGACTAGCGGGAGTGAACACCGGGGAGCTGTTTTTT CASSFGLAGVNTGELFF
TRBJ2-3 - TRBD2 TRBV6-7 TGTGCCAGCAGCCCGACTAGCGGGAGAACAGATACGCAGTATTTT CASSPTSGRTDTQYF
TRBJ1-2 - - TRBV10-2 TGCGCCAGCAGTGAGGGCCAGGGGCACTACTATGGCTACACCTTC CASSEGQGHYYGYTF
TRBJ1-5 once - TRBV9 TGTGCCAGCAGCGTAGGAGGGGGTACCAATCAGCCCCAGCATTTT CASSVGGGTNQPQHF
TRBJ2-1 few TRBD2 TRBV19 TGTGCCAGTAATCATAGGACTAGCGAGCAGTTCTTC CASNHRTSEQFF
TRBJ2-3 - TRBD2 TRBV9 TGTGCCAGCAGCGTAGCTAGCGGGACCATACAAGATACGCAGTATTTT CASSVASGTIQDTQYF
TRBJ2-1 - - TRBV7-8 TGTGCCAGCAGCCATAGCGGCAATGAGCAGTTCTTC CASSHSGNEQFF
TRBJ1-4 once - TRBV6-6 TGTGCCAGCAGTGGTGAGGGGCGCGAAAAACTGTTTTTT CASSGEGREKLFF
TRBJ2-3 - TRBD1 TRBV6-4 TGTGCCAGCAGCCCGGGACAGGGGGCCGATACGCAGTATTTT CASSPGQGADTQYF
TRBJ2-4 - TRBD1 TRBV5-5 TGTGCCAGCAGCTTGGGAGGGGGCGGAAACATTCAGTACTTC CASSLGGGGNIQYF
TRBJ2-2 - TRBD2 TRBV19 TGTGCCAGCGCGGGAGGGAACACCGGGGAGCTGTTTTTT CASAGGNTGELFF
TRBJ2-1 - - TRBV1 TGCACCAGCAGCCATCACGGGACTAGCGAGTACAATGAGCAGTTCTTC CTSSHHGTSEYNEQFF
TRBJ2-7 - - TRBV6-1 TGTGCCAGCAGTTTTCGGGGGAGTACCTACGAGCAGTACTTC CASSFRGSTYEQYF
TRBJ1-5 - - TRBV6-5 TGTGCCAGCAGCCCTACAGGGCACAATCAGCCCCAGCATTTT CASSPTGHNQPQHF
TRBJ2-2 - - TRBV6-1 TGTGCCAGCAGCCCGAGAGGGGCCGGGGAGCTGTTTTTT CASSPRGAGELFF
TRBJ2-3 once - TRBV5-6 TGTGCCAGCAGCCCCCCGGCGAGCACAGATACGCAGTATTTT CASSPPASTDTQYF
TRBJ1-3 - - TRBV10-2 TGCGCCAGCAGTCCCCCGGCAAACACCATATATTTT CASSPPANTIYF
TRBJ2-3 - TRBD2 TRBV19 TGTGCCAGTAGTTTGAAGCGGGAGGGGTCAGATACGCAGTATTTT CASSLKREGSDTQYF
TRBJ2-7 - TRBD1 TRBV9 TGTGCCAGCAGCGGGACAGGGGCCTTCTACGAGCAGTACTTC CASSGTGAFYEQYF
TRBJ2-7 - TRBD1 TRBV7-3 TGTGCCAGCAGCTTAAGGGGACAGGGCTCCTACGAGCAGTACTTC CASSLRGQGSYEQYF
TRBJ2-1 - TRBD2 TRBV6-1 TGTGCCAGCAGTGAACGCAAGACTAGCGGGAGAGGATCCTACAATGAGCAGTTCTTC CASSERKTSGRGSYNEQFF
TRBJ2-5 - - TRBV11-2 TGTGCCAGCAGCTTAGGACGGTCAGCCATGATGCCGGAGACCCAGTACTTC CASSLGRSAMMPETQYF
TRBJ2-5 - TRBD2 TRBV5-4 TGTGCCAGCAACAAGGCGGGAGTGGAGACCCAGTACTTC CASNKAGVETQYF
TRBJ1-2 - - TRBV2 TGTGCCAGCAGCCCGCAGGGGAAAGGAGGCTACACCTTC CASSPQGKGGYTF
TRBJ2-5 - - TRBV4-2 TGTGCCAGCAGCCAAGAGGTGGGCGGGGGCCTGCGTGGGACCCAGTACTTC CASSQEVGGGLRGTQYF
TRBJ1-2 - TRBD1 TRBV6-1 TGTGCCAGCAGCTTCGACAGGGACTATGGCTACACCTTC CASSFDRDYGYTF
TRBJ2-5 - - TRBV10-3 TGTGCCATCAGCGATACAGGGTTGGGAGAGACCCAGTACTTC CAISDTGLGETQYF
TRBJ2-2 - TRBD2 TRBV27 TGTGCCAGCAGTAAACCCGGACTAGCGGGACTCGGGGAGCTGTTTTTT CASSKPGLAGLGELFF
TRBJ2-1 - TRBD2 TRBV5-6 TGTGCCAGCAGCTTGGGGACTAGCGTCGAGCAGTTCTTC CASSLGTSVEQFF
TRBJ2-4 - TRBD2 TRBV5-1 TGCGCCAGCAGCTTGGGTCCGGGAGGAGAGGGCAAAAACATTCAGTACTTC CASSLGPGGEGKNIQYF
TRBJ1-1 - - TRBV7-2 TGTGCCAGCAGCTTAGTGTCGGGGAACACTGAAGCTTTCTTT CASSLVSGNTEAFF
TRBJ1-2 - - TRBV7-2 TGTGCCAGCAGCTCAAGTGGGGCAAATGGCTACACCTTC CASSSSGANGYTF
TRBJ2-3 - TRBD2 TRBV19 TGTGCCAGTAGTATAGACTCGTGGGGACTAGCGAACACAGATACGCAGTATTTT CASSIDSWGLANTDTQYF
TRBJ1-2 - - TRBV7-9 TGTGCCAGCAGCTTACAGGGGACGGGCTACACCTTC CASSLQGTGYTF
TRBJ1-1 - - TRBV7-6 TGTGCCAGCAGCTTGTATGGGGGGGAAGCTTTCTTT CASSLYGGEAFF
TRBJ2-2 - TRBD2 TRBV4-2 TGTGCCAGCAGCTTAACAGCGGGAGTGAACACCGGGGAGCTGTTTTTT CASSLTAGVNTGELFF
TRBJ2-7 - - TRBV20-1 TGCAGCTCCCAGAAAGCCTACGAGCAGTACTTC CSSQKAYEQYF